One and the same sample provided the 20 T cell receptor beta chains below, sequenced in a study of early T cells in non-severe SARS-CoV-2 infection. TCRdb used MiXCR to reprocess the 5' RACE reads, holding one entry per CDR3 protein. This table holds about 22,000 distinct CDR3 sequences, 3.6% found once. What was sequenced was whole blood. The origin of the receptors is an adult who was a healthcare worker with PCR-confirmed SARS-CoV-2 infection or an uninfected control (not recorded which).

This clonotype is deemed medium-sized. V and J are TRBV6-1 and TRBJ1-2; D possibly corresponds to TRBD1 (5 bases). CDR1 is MNHNS, CDR2 SASEGT, per germline. Trimming left V 0 bases short and J 2 bases short, with 7 bases between. The CDR3 covers 14 residues. Here the CDR3 reads CASSEAGGNYGYTF. As DNA, the CDR3 is TGTGCCAGCAGTGAAGCTGGGGGGAACTATGGCTACACCTTC.

This clonotype was seen many times. The chain employs TRBV6-5 and TRBJ1-1; TRBD1 is a possible D gene (6 bases). Germline CDR1 reads MNHEY; CDR2 reads SVGAGI. V gave up 0 bases and J gave up 5 bases, with 16 bases separating them. The length of the CDR3 is 16 residues. The CDR3 protein is CASSYSRWRGRTEAFF. Here the CDR3 DNA reads TGTGCCAGCAGTTACTCGAGGTGGCGGGGGCGGACTGAAGCTTTCTTT.

This clonotype was detected many times. The chain uses TRBV7-9 and TRBJ1-5, with D possibly matching TRBD1 (6 bases). The CDR3 contains 12 residues. Trimming removed 5 bases at V and 11 bases at J, with 13 bases between. Germline V gene lookup returns CDR1 SEHNR and CDR2 FQNEAQ (reference sequence). The CDR3 coding sequence is TGTGCCAGCAGCCTGGACAGTGCGGCCCAGCATTTT. Its translation is CASSLDSAAQHF.

This clonotype was counted many times. The genes are TRBV5-6 and TRBJ2-3, with 8 nucleotides matching TRBD1. The CDR3 contains 15 residues. V was pared by 2 bases and J by 5 bases, with 7 bases of the junction left unmatched. Germline values: CDR1 SGHDT, CDR2 YYEEEE. The CDR3 region has the DNA TGTGCCAGCAGCTTCGCAGGACAGGGCAAAGATACGCAGTATTTT. It yields the protein CASSFAGQGKDTQYF.

The table lists this clonotype with many counts. CDR3 DNA sequence: TGCAGTGCTAGACAGATCTACGAGCAGTACTTC. Translated, it gives CSARQIYEQYF. The chain uses TRBV20-1 and TRBJ2-7; D call uncertain. The V gene lost 2 bases and the J gene lost 3 bases, with 5 bases spanning the gap. The CDR3 contains 11 residues. CDR1 and CDR2 from the germline V gene are DFQATT and SNEGSKA (reference sequence).

This clonotype is medium-sized. This chain uses TRBV10-3 with TRBJ1-3; unclear D gene. This CDR3 spans 15 amino acids. Trimming stripped 9 bases from V and 0 bases from J, with 15 bases between. Germline lookup yields CDR1 ENHRY and CDR2 SYGVKD. DNA of the CDR3: TGTGCCATGAAAAGTTCGGGTAACTCTGGAAACACCATATATTTT. This translates into CAMKSSGNSGNTIYF.

Within the sample, this clonotype is medium-sized. The J gene is TRBJ1-2, the V gene TRBV4-2; D not resolved. Trimming left V 1 base short and J 5 bases short, with 8 bases between. CDR1 and CDR2 (germline): LGHNA, YNFKEQ. The CDR3 is 13 amino acids. CDR3 sequence reads: CASSQVGEYGYTF. Written as DNA, the CDR3 is TGTGCCAGCAGCCAAGTGGGAGAATATGGCTACACCTTC.

This clonotype was detected many times. V gene TRBV20-1 combines with J gene TRBJ2-7, with 10 positions matching TRBD1. The CDR3 covers 14 residues. Germline loops: CDR1 DFQATT, CDR2 SNEGSKA (reference sequence). V lost 4 bases to trimming and J lost 6 bases; unmatched junction nucleotides: 9. The CDR3 protein is CSAIPGQGLGEQYF. The CDR3 DNA sequence: TGCAGTGCTATACCGGGACAGGGGTTGGGCGAGCAGTACTTC.

This clonotype was counted only a few times. The chain recombines TRBV27 with TRBJ2-5, with D maybe TRBD1 (5 bases). The CDR3 extends over 12 amino acids. The V end lost 5 bases, the J end lost 6 bases, and 10 bases lay between the germline ends. Germline assignment: CDR1 MNHEY and CDR2 SMNVEV (reference sequence). CDR3: CASSITGKTQYF. The CDR3 nucleotides read TGTGCCAGCAGTATCACAGGAAAGACCCAGTACTTC.

In its sample, this clonotype was seen many times. The rearrangement uses TRBV7-2 and TRBJ1-1; D is unresolved. In germline, CDR1 is SGHTA, CDR2 FQGNSA. The CDR3 is made up of 13 amino acids. The V end lost 0 bases, the J end lost 11 bases, and 13 bases lay between the germline ends. CDR3 loop: CASSLAGFREAFF. Here the CDR3 DNA reads TGTGCCAGCAGCTTAGCCGGGTTTCGGGAGGCTTTCTTT.

This clonotype was counted ten times or more. The chain couples TRBV7-6 to TRBJ2-2; 8 positions agree with TRBD2. Trimming removed 2 bases from V and 3 bases from J; junction bases left unmatched: 5. The CDR3 runs 16 residues. Looked up from germline, CDR1 is SGHVS and CDR2 is FNYEAQ. As DNA, the CDR3 is TGTGCCAGCAGCTTAAAAACTAGCGGTTACACCGGGGAGCTGTTTTTT. It encodes CASSLKTSGYTGELFF.

This clonotype was seen at least ten times. The chain carries TRBV9 and TRBJ2-1; 10 bases line up with TRBD2. CDR3 length: 15 residues. Germline assignment: CDR1 SGDLS and CDR2 YYNGEE. The J segment lost 6 bases and the V segment lost 3 bases, leaving 6 bases of the junction unmatched. The CDR3 nucleotides read TGTGCCAGCAGCGGAAGCGGGGGGGCGGTCAATGAGCAGTTCTTC. Translated, it gives CASSGSGGAVNEQFF.

This clonotype was observed many times. The rearrangement joins TRBV28 to TRBJ1-1; the match to TRBD1 covers 7 bases. V lost 8 bases, J lost 5 bases, and 5 bases stayed unmatched. The V gene's germline CDR1 is MDHEN and CDR2 SYDVKM. CDR3 length equals 12 residues. The chain's CDR3 is CASLTGKTEAFF. The CDR3 DNA reads TGTGCCAGCCTGACAGGGAAGACTGAAGCTTTCTTT. Full variable domain (remainder filled in from reference TRBV28 and TRBJ1-1): DVKVTQSSRYLVKRTGEKVFLECVQDMDHENMFWYRQDPGLGLRLIYFSYDVKMKEKGDIPEGYSVSREKKERFSLILESASTNQTSMYLCASLTGKTEAFFGQGTRLTVV.

This clonotype rates as medium-sized. An end of the junction does not agree with germline; a read error may underlie this. The rearrangement joins TRBV20-1 to TRBJ2-7, with no clear D. CDR1 DFQATT and CDR2 SNEGSKA come from the germline V gene (reference sequence). The CDR3 runs 13 residues. The CDR3 protein is CSGRGVVAHEQYF. The CDR3 nucleotides read TGCAGTGGTAGAGGCGTAGTGGCCCACGAGCAGTACTTC.

This clonotype occurred many times. The chain combines TRBV9 with TRBJ1-1; 8 bases agree with TRBD1. There are 15 residues in the CDR3. J lost 5 bases, V lost 5 bases, and 11 bases had no gene match. Germline CDR1 is SGDLS and CDR2 is YYNGEE. In nucleotides, the CDR3 is TGTGCCAGCAGTGGGACAGGTGGTCCGCGGACTGAAGCTTTCTTT. Translated, it gives CASSGTGGPRTEAFF.

This clonotype was counted only a few times. The chain uses TRBV11-2 and TRBJ2-3; 13 nucleotides line up with TRBD2. The CDR3 runs to 16 residues. CDR1 SGHAT and CDR2 FQNNGV come from the germline V gene. Trimming cost V 4 bases and J 8 bases; bases outside gene matches: 9. CDR3 nucleotide sequence: TGTGCCAGCAGCTCCGGGACTAGCGGGACCTTTGGTACGCAGTATTTT. Translating gives CASSSGTSGTFGTQYF.

This clonotype has ten or more counts. The chain has TRBV29-1 and TRBJ2-1; D might be TRBD1 (6 bases). V gave up 0 bases and J gave up 10 bases, with 19 bases separating them. This CDR3 has 15 residues. Germline values: CDR1 SQVTM, CDR2 ANQGSEA. The CDR3 loop is CSVEEVRGSWTEQFF. In nucleotides, the CDR3 is TGCAGCGTTGAAGAGGTCAGGGGATCATGGACCGAGCAGTTCTTC.

In this sample, this clonotype turned up many times. The chain carries TRBV3-1 and TRBJ2-3; no clear D. The CDR3 spans 15 residues. V lost 4 bases, J lost 0 bases, and 11 bases lay in between. Germline CDR1 and CDR2: LGHDT and YNNKEL (reference sequence). The DNA of the CDR3 is TGTGCCAGCAGCCCGACTCCGACGAGCACAGATACGCAGTATTTT. It yields the protein CASSPTPTSTDTQYF.

This clonotype was recorded many times. The chain couples TRBV6-2 or TRBV6-3 to TRBJ1-2; D gene ambiguous. The CDR3 is made up of 12 amino acids. Per germline, CDR1 MNHEY and CDR2 SVGEGT. Trimming shortened V by 7 bases and J by 3 bases, and 9 bases separated the two germline ends. This CDR3 reads CASTGRDYGYTF. CDR3 DNA: TGTGCCAGCACCGGCCGCGACTATGGCTACACCTTC.

In this sample, this clonotype turned up many times. The rearrangement links TRBV28 to TRBJ1-1; D is unresolved. Trimming removed 5 bases at V and 6 bases at J, with 10 bases between. Germline assignment: CDR1 MDHEN and CDR2 SYDVKM. The CDR3 spans 12 residues. The DNA of the CDR3 is TGTGCCAGCAGTCCCGGGGTTTCTGAAGCTTTCTTT. Protein product: CASSPGVSEAFF.